The clone carrying this T cell receptor (beta chain) has more than one count but fewer than ten. As yet, its antigen is unknown. Per germline, CDR1 SGHRS and CDR2 YFSETQ. Trimming removed 4 bases from V and 9 bases from J, with 15 bases in between. The CDR3 contains 13 residues. The sample is drawn from a study of identical twins. General observations from the study: A lower insertion count was a feature of abundant cord blood beta clonotypes, with no such feature in memory repertoires. Its conclusions, products of cross-sectional statistical analysis, did not come from following the same donors.

TCRdb reanalysed the 5' RACE reads using MiXCR and keeps one entry per CDR3 protein. The sample has around 570,000 distinct CDR3 sequences, 9.5% to 10% seen once. These records were also assigned to another study, of yellow fever vaccine responses in identical twins.

Material for sequencing was PBMCs. The V gene is TRBV5-1, the J gene TRBJ2-3; a possible D gene is TRBD1 (5 bases). This sequence was found in a woman younger than 35 in good health. The CDR3: CASSMVTAGTQYF. CDR3 sequence (DNA): TGCGCCAGCAGCATGGTGACAGCTGGAACGCAGTATTTT.